This entry lists 27 T cell receptor beta chains sequenced from one sample in a study of identical twins. One entry per CDR3 protein, called by TCRdb with MiXCR from the 5' RACE reads. The sample consists of fewer than 900,000 distinct CDR3 sequences, 21% of them appearing once. The sample was also reused in another study, on T cells expressing NK-cell markers.

Sequencing was carried out using PBMCs. These receptors all come from a woman aged 18-29 years in good health.

The V call is TRBV11-2, the J call TRBJ2-1; D perhaps matches TRBD2 (6 bases). The length of the CDR3 is 15 residues. V lost 0 bases and J lost 9, with 15 bases in between. The V gene's germline CDR1 is SGHAT and CDR2 FQNNGV. CDR3 bases: TGTGCCAGCAGCTTAGAGGGACTGCCGCTTTTTGAGCAGTTCTTC. Translating it yields CASSLEGLPLFEQFF.

J is TRBJ2-3 and V is TRBV15, with a tentative D call TRBD2 (6 bases). Germline CDR1 is LNHNV and CDR2 is YYDKDF (reference sequence). The V and J ends lost 1 base and 3 bases respectively, with 14 bases between them. This CDR3 region has 16 residues. The CDR3 nucleotides read TGTGCCACCAGCAGAGTGGGGGGAGTCGGGACAGATACGCAGTATTTT. Translated, it gives CATSRVGGVGTDTQYF.

This clonotype was counted a few times. The chain has TRBV10-3 and TRBJ1-6; 8 bases are a match to TRBD1. Germline V gene sequence: CDR1 ENHRY, CDR2 SYGVKD. The CDR3 extends over 15 amino acids. Trimming removed 5 bases from V and 6 bases from J; junction bases left unmatched: 6. The CDR3 protein is CAISPSTGVNSPLHF. The CDR3, as DNA: TGTGCCATCAGTCCCTCGACAGGGGTTAATTCACCCCTCCACTTT.

In its sample, this clonotype was seen a few times. The chain joins TRBV6-2 or TRBV6-3 to TRBJ2-1; D uncertain. The CDR3 length is 14 residues. V gave up 5 bases and J gave up 3 bases, with 11 bases separating them. Germline loops: CDR1 MNHEY, CDR2 SVGEGT. CDR3 DNA sequence: TGTGCCAGCAGTAACCGACGAATCTACAATGAGCAGTTCTTC. Its protein product is CASSNRRIYNEQFF.

This clonotype was counted at least ten times. The gene calls are TRBV7-9 and TRBJ1-3; D not resolved. The length of the CDR3 is 13 residues. Germline lookup yields CDR1 SEHNR and CDR2 FQNEAQ (reference sequence). Trimming pared 7 bases from V and 4 bases from J, leaving 11 bases between. CDR3 sequence reads: CASILPIGNTIYF. In DNA, the CDR3 is TGTGCCAGCATCCTTCCCATCGGAAACACCATATATTTT.

This clonotype was picked up a small number of times. The chain employs TRBV5-1 and TRBJ2-1; possible D gene TRBD1, 6 bases. This CDR3 has 18 amino acids. In germline, CDR1 is SGHRS, CDR2 YFSETQ. V lost 4 bases to trimming and J lost 0 bases, with 20 bases between them. The DNA for the CDR3 is TGCGCCAGCAGCCGGCCTACAGGGCTAATGAGCTCCTACAATGAGCAGTTCTTC. Amino acid sequence: CASSRPTGLMSSYNEQFF.

This clonotype was recorded a few times. V usage is TRBV25-1 and J usage is TRBJ1-1, with D unresolved. The V end was cut by 3 bases, the J end by 0 bases, with 14 bases between. CDR1 is MGHDK, CDR2 SYGVNS, per germline. There are 16 residues in the CDR3. The CDR3 sequence: CASSDIGLGVNTEAFF. The CDR3, as DNA: TGTGCCAGCAGTGATATCGGACTAGGAGTGAACACTGAAGCTTTCTTT.

The chain joins TRBV12-3 or TRBV12-4 to TRBJ2-1, with a tentative D call TRBD2 (6 bases). Trimming shortened V by 8 bases and J by 4 bases, and 15 bases separated the two germline ends. The CDR3 runs 14 residues. The CDR3 reads CASLGGLLYNEQFF. CDR3 nucleotides: TGTGCCAGCTTGGGGGGACTTTTATACAATGAGCAGTTCTTC.

Many counts were recorded for this clonotype. The J gene is TRBJ1-2, the V gene TRBV12-3 or TRBV12-4; no firm D call. The CDR3 runs 14 residues. Trimming shortened V by 6 bases and J by 11 bases, and 22 bases separated the two germline ends. The CDR3 is CASSPGNLDRRYTF. The CDR3 DNA is TGTGCCAGCAGCCCCGGAAACCTTGACCGGCGGTACACCTTC.

The chain has TRBV12-3 or TRBV12-4 and TRBJ2-3; D possibly uses TRBD1 or TRBD2 (5 bases each). The CDR3 runs 11 residues. V was trimmed by 8 bases and J by 7 bases, leaving 10 bases between them. The CDR3 bases are TGTGCCAGCGGGGGTCCAAATACGCAGTATTTT. This gives the protein CASGGPNTQYF.

This clonotype appeared a few times. The V call is TRBV7-9, the J call TRBJ2-2; D is ambiguous. This CDR3 is 17 amino acids long. The V end lost 1 base, the J end lost 3 bases, and 15 bases lay between the germline ends. Germline loops: CDR1 SEHNR, CDR2 FQNEAQ (reference sequence). The CDR3 coding sequence is TGTGCCAGCAGCTTAGTCAGCGTGACACGGGACACCGGGGAGCTGTTTTTT. Its protein product is CASSLVSVTRDTGELFF.

This clonotype was recorded at least ten times. J is TRBJ2-2 and V is TRBV29-1; TRBD2 matches 8 bases. V was pared by 7 bases and J by 5 bases, with 9 bases of the junction left unmatched. The CDR3 loop spans 14 amino acids. Germline lookup yields CDR1 SQVTM and CDR2 ANQGSEA. The CDR3 here is CSGIGTSTTGELFF. CDR3 in DNA: TGCAGCGGAATCGGGACTAGTACTACCGGGGAGCTGTTTTTT.

The chain uses TRBV7-3 and TRBJ2-1; the D is unclear. The CDR3 covers 14 residues. The germline V and J ends were trimmed by 1 base and 6 bases, with 10 bases remaining between them. Germline CDR1 and CDR2: SGHTA and FQGTGA. As DNA, the CDR3 is TGTGCCAGCAGCTTAAAGTTACACAGCAATGAGCAGTTCTTC. The encoded protein is CASSLKLHSNEQFF.

The chain carries TRBV9 and TRBJ2-1; tentatively, D is TRBD1 or TRBD2 (5 bases each). With 7 bases removed from V and 9 bases from J, the gap between germline ends came to 11 bases. CDR1 is SGDLS, CDR2 YYNGEE, per germline. CDR3 length: 11 amino acids. DNA of the CDR3: TGTGCCAGCCGGGACGACGGTGAGCAGTTCTTC. Translation: CASRDDGEQFF.

This clonotype came up a few times. This chain links TRBV7-2 with TRBJ2-3; D is unresolved. This CDR3 region has 14 residues. The germline CDR1 and CDR2 sequences are SGHTA and FQGNSA. Trimming left V 1 base short and J 7 bases short, with 12 bases between. CDR3 in amino acids: CASSLGFGMNTQYF. In nucleotides, the CDR3 is TGTGCCAGCAGCTTAGGGTTTGGCATGAATACGCAGTATTTT.

This rearrangement joins TRBV7-3 to TRBJ2-1; D is uncertain. CDR1 and CDR2 from the germline V gene are SGHTA and FQGTGA. Trimming took off 1 base at V and 10 bases at J, with 8 bases between the two ends. The CDR3 extends over 12 amino acids. CDR3 sequence reads: CASSLRPSEQFF. In DNA form, the CDR3 reads TGTGCCAGCAGCTTAAGACCCTCGGAGCAGTTCTTC.

This clonotype showed up just once. This chain connects TRBV7-9 to TRBJ2-1; no definite D call. This CDR3 has 14 residues. With 1 base removed from V and 10 bases from J, the gap between germline ends came to 14 bases. Looked up from germline, CDR1 is SEHNR and CDR2 is FQNEAQ (reference sequence). The DNA of the CDR3 is TGTGCCAGCAGCTTAGGACGAGCCCTGGGCGAGCAGTTCTTC. This sequence encodes CASSLGRALGEQFF.

This chain joins TRBV29-1 and TRBJ2-7; D ambiguous. Germline V gives CDR1 SQVTM, CDR2 ANQGSEA. The CDR3 contains 11 residues. V was pared by 7 bases and J by 5 bases, with 12 bases between. As DNA, the CDR3 is TGCAGCGGGGTAATAAGGGACGAGCAGTACTTC. Translating it yields CSGVIRDEQYF.

The V and J genes are TRBV5-1 and TRBJ2-3, with 10 nucleotides matching TRBD2. The CDR3 runs 16 residues. Germline V gene lookup returns CDR1 SGHRS and CDR2 YFSETQ. The J segment lost 3 bases and the V segment lost 2 bases, leaving 6 bases of the junction unmatched. Here the CDR3 DNA reads TGCGCCAGCAGCTTAACGACTAGCGGGTGGACAGATACGCAGTATTTT. Protein product: CASSLTTSGWTDTQYF. Drawing the rest from reference TRBV5-1 and TRBJ2-3, the complete variable domain is KAGVTQTPRYLIKTRGQQVTLSCSPISGHRSVSWYQQTPGQGLQFLFEYFSETQRNKGNFPGRFSGRQFSNSRSEMNVSTLELGDSALYLCASSLTTSGWTDTQYFGPGTRLTVL.

In this sample, this clonotype turned up a few times. V and J are TRBV10-3 and TRBJ2-1; 13 bases are shared with TRBD2. The germline gives CDR1 ENHRY, CDR2 SYGVKD. CDR3 size: 18 residues. The junction had 8 bases not matched to a gene; V was cut back by 6 bases and J by 0 bases. The CDR3 here is CAISPRTSGGSSYNEQFF. In DNA form, the CDR3 reads TGTGCCATCAGCCCCCGGACTAGCGGGGGTAGCTCCTACAATGAGCAGTTCTTC.

This clonotype has ten or more counts. This chain joins TRBV5-5 and TRBJ2-3; no clear D gene. Trimming stripped 0 bases from V and 0 bases from J, with 8 bases between. The V gene's germline CDR1 is SGHKS and CDR2 YYEKEE (reference sequence). CDR3 length: 15 residues. The CDR3 DNA follows: TGTGCCAGCAGCTTGGTCAGCACTAGCACAGATACGCAGTATTTT. The encoded protein is CASSLVSTSTDTQYF.

This clonotype is deemed medium-sized. The gene calls are TRBV7-9 and TRBJ1-3; D uncertain. The ends were cut back, 1 base at V and 3 bases at J, with 10 bases in the middle. Per the germline V gene, CDR1 is SEHNR and CDR2 is FQNEAQ (reference sequence). This CDR3 has 15 residues. CDR3 loop: CASSLEKGRGNTIYF. CDR3 DNA sequence: TGTGCCAGCAGCTTAGAAAAGGGCCGTGGAAACACCATATATTTT.

V gene TRBV12-3 or TRBV12-4 combines with J gene TRBJ1-5, with D perhaps TRBD1 (5 bases). This CDR3 is 17 amino acids long. V was pared by 3 bases and J by 5 bases, with 20 bases between. The CDR3 loop reads CASSFGWDDGSYQPQHF. CDR3 nucleotides: TGTGCCAGCAGTTTCGGATGGGACGACGGATCGTATCAGCCCCAGCATTTT.

This clonotype showed up many times. V is TRBV29-1 and J is TRBJ2-3; TRBD2 matches 16 bases. The CDR3 length is 17 residues. Germline V gives CDR1 SQVTM, CDR2 ANQGSEA. The V gene end was trimmed by 6 bases and the J gene end by 3 bases; junction bases not matched to a gene: 9. The CDR3 loop is CSVGPGTSGRATDTQYF. In DNA form, the CDR3 reads TGCAGCGTAGGACCCGGGACTAGCGGGAGGGCAACAGATACGCAGTATTTT.

A few counts support this clonotype. The chain employs TRBV6-6 and TRBJ1-2; the match to TRBD1 covers 7 bases. The length of the CDR3 is 12 residues. Germline assignment: CDR1 MNHNY and CDR2 SVGAGI (reference sequence). With V trimmed by 7 bases and J by 7 bases, 6 bases remained unmatched. In DNA, the CDR3 is TGTGCCAGCATAGACAGGGACTTTGGCTACACCTTC. Amino acid sequence: CASIDRDFGYTF.

In this sample, this clonotype turned up many times. V and J are TRBV20-1 and TRBJ1-5, with D perhaps TRBD1 (5 bases). Germline values: CDR1 DFQATT, CDR2 SNEGSKA (reference sequence). The CDR3 totals 12 residues. V lost 7 bases and J lost 2, with 9 bases in between. In nucleotides, the CDR3 is TGCAGTGGTGGGGGAGGCAATCAGCCCCAGCATTTT. Protein sequence: CSGGGGNQPQHF.

The sample holds many counts of this clonotype. The rearrangement links TRBV29-1 to TRBJ2-7; TRBD2 agrees at 7 bases. Trimming cost V 4 bases and J 5 bases; bases outside gene matches: 8. The CDR3 consists of 13 residues. Germline V gene data show CDR1 as SQVTM and CDR2 as ANQGSEA. The chain's CDR3 is CSVVRGYSHEQYF. As DNA, the CDR3 is TGCAGCGTTGTGCGGGGGTATTCCCACGAGCAGTACTTC.